Listed below are T cell receptor beta chains from one sample, sequenced in a study of lymphopenia after photon versus proton radiotherapy. Sequencing used immunoSEQ multiplex PCR; TCRdb keeps in-frame clones, though not all of them. In the table there are 20,000 to 30,000 clones, roughly 80% of which are singletons. This sample comprised peripheral blood, obtained from a patient treated with photon-based radiotherapy. The source is a man aged 35 to 55 with gastric cancer. Both conserved end residues are part of each CDR3. D genes are given only for firm matches. Where a row states a size, it is once, few, many or the class of an expanded clone; other rows omit it.

CDR3 | DNA | J | V | D | size
CASSLGDTETQYF | TGTGCCAGCAGCTTAGGGGACACGGAGACCCAGTACTTC | TRBJ2-5 | TRBV7-8 | . | .
CASSSSGQGGETQYF | TGTGCCAGTAGTAGTTCAGGACAGGGAGGGGAGACCCAGTACTTC | TRBJ2-5 | TRBV19 | . | .
CASSPLSSGGYNEQFF | TGTGCCAGCTCACCACTTTCTAGCGGGGGCTACAATGAGCAGTTCTTC | TRBJ2-1 | TRBV18 | TRBD2 | .
CASSLGMGLNTEAFF | TGTGCCAGCAGCTTAGGGATGGGCCTGAACACTGAAGCTTTCTTT | TRBJ1-1 | TRBV7-2 | . | .
CASTKGGPPNEQFF | TGTGCGAGCACCAAGGGGGGGCCTCCGAATGAGCAGTTCTTC | TRBJ2-1 | TRBV7-9 | . | .
CASSPQTGGVDGYTF | TGTGCCAGCAGCCCACAAACAGGGGGCGTAGATGGCTACACCTTC | TRBJ1-2 | TRBV11-1 | TRBD1 | .
CASSQGRALGTDTQYF | TGTGCCAGCAGCCAAGGCAGGGCTTTGGGCACAGATACGCAGTATTTT | TRBJ2-3 | TRBV14 | . | .
CASSLSGSSYEQYF | TGTGCCAGCAGCTTGTCGGGAAGTTCCTACGAGCAGTACTTC | TRBJ2-7 | TRBV5-8 | . | .
CAWREQGIYEQYF | TGTGCCTGGAGGGAACAAGGGATCTACGAGCAGTACTTC | TRBJ2-7 | TRBV30 | . | .
CASSTGTSGHTDTQYF | TGTGCCAGCAGCACCGGGACTAGCGGACACACAGATACGCAGTATTTT | TRBJ2-3 | TRBV11-1 | TRBD2 | .
CASSQLRGVNEQFF | TGTGCCAGCAGCCAACTCAGGGGTGTTAATGAGCAGTTCTTC | TRBJ2-1 | TRBV14 | . | .
CASSSTVTGNTEAFF | TGTGCCAGCAGCTCGACCGTAACAGGGAACACTGAAGCTTTCTTT | TRBJ1-1 | TRBV7-9 | . | once
CASSPGGQAINEKLFF | TGTGCCAGCAGCCCCGGCGGACAGGCGATTAATGAAAAACTGTTTTTT | TRBJ1-4 | TRBV5-4 | TRBD1 | once
CASSPSRATDTQYF | TGTGCCAGCAGTCCCTCGAGGGCGACAGATACGCAGTATTTT | TRBJ2-3 | TRBV27 | . | .
CAWSPQGRRREKLFF | TGTGCCTGGAGTCCTCAGGGGAGGCGGAGGGAAAAACTGTTTTTT | TRBJ1-4 | TRBV30 | . | once
CASSATGTGDSPLHF | TGTGCCAGCAGCGCTACCGGGACAGGGGATTCACCCCTCCACTTT | TRBJ1-6 | TRBV11-1 | TRBD1 | .
CASSIAGTGGYGYTF | TGTGCCAGTAGTATTGCGGGGACAGGGGGTTATGGCTACACCTTC | TRBJ1-2 | TRBV19 | TRBD1 | .
CASSKGENTEAFF | TGTGCCAGCAGTAAGGGAGAGAACACTGAAGCTTTCTTT | TRBJ1-1 | TRBV2 | . | few
CSADEGSYGYTF | TGCAGCGCCGATGAGGGTAGCTATGGCTACACCTTC | TRBJ1-2 | TRBV29-1 | . | .
CASSSDNSYNEQFF | TGTGCCAGCAGCTCGGACAACTCCTACAATGAGCAGTTCTTC | TRBJ2-1 | TRBV11-2 | . | .